Presented here are 22 T cell receptor beta chains from one specimen sequenced in a study of OX40 agonist ivuxolimab in advanced cancers. Some clones are missing from TCRdb's copy, which holds only in-frame ones; the method was immunoSEQ multiplex PCR. Among roughly 40,000 clones, around 91% were seen once, and the ten largest hold 4% to 5%. Sequenced material: CD4+ or CD8+ T cells sorted from blood, taken in a trial of the OX40 agonist ivuxolimab. These receptors all stem from an adult with an advanced solid tumor such as melanoma, head and neck, liver or kidney cancer.

The chain employs TRBV6-6 and TRBJ2-1, with 9 bases identical to TRBD1. The trim removed 2 bases at V and 7 bases at J, leaving 3 bases unmatched. CDR3 length equals 14 residues. The germline V gene encodes CDR1 MNHNY and CDR2 SVGAGI (reference sequence). This chain's CDR3 is CASSYPGTGNEQFF. CDR3 in DNA: TGTGCCAGCAGTTACCCCGGGACAGGGAATGAGCAGTTCTTC.

The genes are TRBV19 and TRBJ2-2; possible D gene TRBD1, 6 bases. The CDR3 length is 15 residues. V dropped 5 bases and J dropped 0 bases, with 10 bases sitting between them. Germline CDR1 is LNHDA and CDR2 is SQIVND (reference sequence). The CDR3 DNA reads TGTGCCAGTAGTTCCAGGACAGCGAACACCGGGGAGCTGTTTTTT. This translates into CASSSRTANTGELFF.

The chain combines TRBV29-1 with TRBJ1-2, with unresolved D. V lost 4 bases, J lost 7 bases, and 16 bases lay in between. The CDR3 has 13 residues. The germline CDR1 and CDR2 sequences are SQVTM and ANQGSEA. CDR3 protein: CSVVDLAGSGYTF. The CDR3 region has the DNA TGCAGCGTTGTAGATCTAGCGGGCTCTGGCTACACCTTC.

The chain combines TRBV7-3 with TRBJ2-1, with TRBD2 matching over 9 bases. The germline V gene encodes CDR1 SGHTA and CDR2 FQGTGA. The CDR3 is 14 residues long. The trim removed 1 base at V and 7 bases at J, leaving 2 bases unmatched. CDR3 bases: TGTGCCAGCAGCTTAAATGCGGGAGGGAATGAGCAGTTCTTC. Its protein product is CASSLNAGGNEQFF.

The V call is TRBV30, the J call TRBJ1-4, with D perhaps TRBD1 (5 bases). The CDR3 covers 16 residues. The germline V gene encodes CDR1 GTSNPN and CDR2 SVGIG (reference sequence). Between the trimmed V and J ends, which lost 1 base and 10 bases, there was a span of 22 bases. CDR3 sequence: CAWSAADWGEKGKLFF. The CDR3 nucleotides are TGTGCCTGGAGTGCTGCCGACTGGGGGGAGAAGGGAAAACTGTTTTTT.

The rearrangement links TRBV7-2 to TRBJ2-1; no clear D gene. Germline CDR1 SGHTA, CDR2 FQGNSA. CDR3 size: 11 residues. V gave up 5 bases and J gave up 4 bases, with 3 bases separating them. The CDR3 reads CASSTYNEQFF. The DNA for the CDR3 is TGTGCCAGCAGCACATACAATGAGCAGTTCTTC.

The chain has TRBV6-6 and TRBJ2-2; the match to TRBD2 covers 7 bases. With V trimmed by 2 bases and J by 4 bases, 7 bases remained unmatched. Germline V gene lookup returns CDR1 MNHNY and CDR2 SVGAGI (reference sequence). The CDR3 sequence is 16 residues long. Here the CDR3 reads CASSYGPGRSTGELFF. The CDR3 nucleotides are TGTGCCAGCAGTTACGGACCCGGGAGGAGCACCGGGGAGCTGTTTTTT.

As regards this clone: A junction boundary mismatches the germline segment, possibly from a read error. Other nucleotide sequences from this sample produce the same CDR3. The chain joins TRBV6-5 to TRBJ1-2, with D maybe TRBD1 (6 bases). The CDR3 is 12 residues long. Germline V gene sequence: CDR1 MNHEY, CDR2 SVGAGI. CDR3 sequence reads: CASSTGIYGYTF. CDR3 nucleotide sequence: TGTGCTAGCAGTACAGGGATCTATGGCTACACCTTC.

This clone was recorded once. The CDR3 sequence is CASSGGGRETQYF. The CDR3 coding sequence is TGTGCCAGCAGTGGGGGGGGAAGGGAGACCCAGTACTTC. The V gene is TRBV27, the J gene TRBJ2-5; 7 nucleotides match TRBD2. Germline lookup yields CDR1 MNHEY and CDR2 SMNVEV (reference sequence). This CDR3 has 13 residues. The V gene end was trimmed by 5 bases and the J gene end by 5 bases; junction bases not matched to a gene: 5.

This clone was seen once. The gene calls are TRBV5-6 and TRBJ1-1; D gene ambiguous. The CDR3 totals 15 residues. Per the germline V gene, CDR1 is SGHDT and CDR2 is YYEEEE. V was trimmed by 0 bases and J by 0 bases, leaving 9 bases between them. The CDR3 coding sequence is TGTGCCAGCAGCTTGGGACCAGGAATGAACACTGAAGCTTTCTTT. Translated, it gives CASSLGPGMNTEAFF.

This clone was observed a single time. One end of the junction is discordant with germline, which a read error may explain. The V and J genes are TRBV28 and TRBJ2-1; 14 nucleotides match TRBD2. The CDR3 totals 14 residues. Germline V gene data show CDR1 as MDHEN and CDR2 as SYDVKM. The CDR3 sequence: CASSSTSGRGSGVF. The DNA of the CDR3 is TGTGCCAGCAGTTCGACTAGCGGGAGGGGATCGGGGGTCTTC.

The gene calls are TRBV4-3 and TRBJ2-2; D not certain. Germline loops: CDR1 LGHNA, CDR2 YSLEER. V was cut by 0 bases and J by 8 bases, with 7 bases left in between. The length of the CDR3 is 13 residues. The CDR3 loop reads CASSQEELGELFF. The DNA for the CDR3 is TGCGCCAGCAGCCAAGAGGAGTTGGGGGAGCTGTTTTTT.

The rearrangement links TRBV4-1 to TRBJ2-3; 10 bases are shared with TRBD1. CDR3 length: 17 residues. Trimming removed 1 base from V and 0 bases from J; junction bases left unmatched: 4. Germline-derived CDR1 and CDR2 are MGHRA and YSYEKL. CDR3 sequence: CASSQGLGQGSTDTQYF. The CDR3 DNA follows: TGCGCCAGCAGCCAAGGGCTGGGACAGGGGAGCACAGATACGCAGTATTTT.

Details on this clone: The same CDR3 arises from other DNA sequences in this sample as well. In nucleotides, the CDR3 is TGTGCCAGCAGTACGACAGGGGCCGGCTACACCTTC. Translation: CASSTTGAGYTF. The gene calls are TRBV7-9 and TRBJ1-2; 8 bases line up with TRBD1. The CDR3 has 12 amino acids. Losses at the gene ends were 6 bases for V and 8 bases for J; bases not matched to a gene: 5. The germline V gene encodes CDR1 SEHNR and CDR2 FQNEAQ (reference sequence).

V is TRBV5-8 and J is TRBJ1-1, with TRBD1 matching over 7 bases. The ends lost 5 bases at V and 7 bases at J; junction bases unmatched: 11. This CDR3 has 14 amino acids. The V gene's germline CDR1 is SGHTS and CDR2 YDEGEE. CDR3 protein: CASRRRDSAIEAFF. CDR3 DNA: TGTGCCAGCAGGAGACGGGACAGTGCTATTGAAGCTTTCTTT. Based on the CDR3 plus reference TRBV5-8 and TRBJ1-1, the full variable domain is EAGVTQSPTHLIKTRGQQATLRCSPISGHTSVYWYQQALGLGLQFLLWYDEGEERNRGNFPPRFSGRQFPNYSSELNVNALELEDSALYLCASRRRDSAIEAFFGQGTRLTVV.

This clone appeared a few times. The V and J genes are TRBV23-1 and TRBJ2-7, with D unresolved. TRBV23-1 is given ORF status, its function remaining uncertain. The CDR3 runs to 16 residues. The V end lost 0 bases, the J end lost 6 bases, and 18 bases lay between the germline ends. The CDR3 nucleotides are TGCGCCAGCAGTCAATCGAGGCACTCAGTTAATGCCGAGCAGTACTTC. It specifies CASSQSRHSVNAEQYF.

The rearrangement joins TRBV5-1 to TRBJ1-1; 7 bases match TRBD1. The V gene's germline CDR1 is SGHRS and CDR2 YFSETQ. The ends lost 3 bases at V and 1 base at J; junction bases unmatched: 3. The CDR3 runs to 14 residues. The CDR3 here is CASSSGTANTEAFF. CDR3 DNA: TGCGCCAGCAGCTCCGGGACAGCGAACACTGAAGCTTTCTTT.

The chain couples TRBV19 to TRBJ2-3, with 9 bases fitting TRBD1. Germline V gives CDR1 LNHDA, CDR2 SQIVND (reference sequence). CDR3 length equals 14 residues. Trimming cost V 6 bases and J 3 bases; bases outside gene matches: 4. CDR3 coding DNA: TGTGCCAGTAGGACGGGACAGGGAACAGATACGCAGTATTTT. It translates to CASRTGQGTDTQYF.

This clone showed up just a few times. V gene TRBV28 combines with J gene TRBJ1-5; unclear D gene. Deletions cut 3 bases from V and 6 bases from J, with 24 bases between. The length of the CDR3 is 18 residues. CDR1 is MDHEN, CDR2 SYDVKM, per germline. The CDR3 DNA reads as TGTGCCAGCAGTTTTCGGGCATACAGCGAGGCTTGGGGTCAGCCCCAGCATTTT. As protein: CASSFRAYSEAWGQPQHF.

This clone was seen only a few times. The V gene is TRBV28, the J gene TRBJ1-6, with unresolved D. V gave up 5 bases and J gave up 13 bases, with 12 bases separating them. Germline V gene lookup returns CDR1 MDHEN and CDR2 SYDVKM. The CDR3 has 12 residues. CDR3 in amino acids: CASSLRALPLHF. CDR3 bases: TGTGCCAGCAGTCTTAGAGCTCTGCCCCTCCACTTT. Complete variable domain (other parts from reference TRBV28 and TRBJ1-6): DVKVTQSSRYLVKRTGEKVFLECVQDMDHENMFWYRQDPGLGLRLIYFSYDVKMKEKGDIPEGYSVSREKKERFSLILESASTNQTSMYLCASSLRALPLHFGNGTRLTVT.

This clone was counted only a few times. The chain recombines TRBV19 with TRBJ1-2; no clear D. Germline V gene data show CDR1 as LNHDA and CDR2 as SQIVND (reference sequence). Trimming cost V 3 bases and J 8 bases, with 16 bases left between them. The CDR3 is made up of 14 amino acids. As DNA, the CDR3 is TGTGCCAGTAGTATTGGAGATTCTCGCAGGGGCTACACCTTC. This codes for CASSIGDSRRGYTF.

This clone was counted between two and nine times. This sample includes further DNA sequences coding for the same CDR3. The chain joins TRBV10-1 to TRBJ2-2; D uncertain. The CDR3 totals 13 residues. The germline V gene has CDR1 WNHNN and CDR2 SYGVQD (reference sequence). V was shortened by 4 bases and J by 5 bases, with 8 bases between the two germline ends. The CDR3 bases are TGCGCCAGCAGTGCTTCAATAACCGGGGAGCTGTTTTTT. Translated: CASSASITGELFF.